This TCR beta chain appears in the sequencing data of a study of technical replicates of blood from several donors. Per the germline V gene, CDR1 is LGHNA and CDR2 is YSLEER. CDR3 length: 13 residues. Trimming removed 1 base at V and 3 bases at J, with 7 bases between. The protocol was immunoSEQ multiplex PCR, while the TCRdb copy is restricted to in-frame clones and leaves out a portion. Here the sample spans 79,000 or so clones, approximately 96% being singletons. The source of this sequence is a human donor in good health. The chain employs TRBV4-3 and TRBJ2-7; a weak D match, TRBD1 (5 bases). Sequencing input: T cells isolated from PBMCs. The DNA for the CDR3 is TGCGCCAGCAGCCAAGGGACAATCTACGAGCAGTACTTC. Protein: CASSQGTIYEQYF.